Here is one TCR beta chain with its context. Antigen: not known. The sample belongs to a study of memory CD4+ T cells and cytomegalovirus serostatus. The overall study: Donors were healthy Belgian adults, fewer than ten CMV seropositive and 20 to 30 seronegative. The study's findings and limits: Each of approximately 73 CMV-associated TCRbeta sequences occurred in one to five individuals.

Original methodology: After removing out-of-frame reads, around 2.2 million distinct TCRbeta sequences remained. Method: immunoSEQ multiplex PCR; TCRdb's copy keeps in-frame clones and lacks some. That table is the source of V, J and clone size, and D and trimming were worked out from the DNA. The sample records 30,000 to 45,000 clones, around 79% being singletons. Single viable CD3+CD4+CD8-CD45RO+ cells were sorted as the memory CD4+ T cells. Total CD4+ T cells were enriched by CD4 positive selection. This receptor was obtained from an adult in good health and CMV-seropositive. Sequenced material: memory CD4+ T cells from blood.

The CDR3 coding sequence is TGTGCCAGCAGCTTACAATGGGGAGGGGAGCTGTTTTTT. Protein sequence: CASSLQWGGELFF. The chain uses TRBV7-2 and TRBJ2-2; D is unclear. Germline CDR1 SGHTA, CDR2 FQGNSA. The length of the CDR3 is 13 residues. The V and J ends lost 2 bases and 8 bases respectively, with 9 bases between them.